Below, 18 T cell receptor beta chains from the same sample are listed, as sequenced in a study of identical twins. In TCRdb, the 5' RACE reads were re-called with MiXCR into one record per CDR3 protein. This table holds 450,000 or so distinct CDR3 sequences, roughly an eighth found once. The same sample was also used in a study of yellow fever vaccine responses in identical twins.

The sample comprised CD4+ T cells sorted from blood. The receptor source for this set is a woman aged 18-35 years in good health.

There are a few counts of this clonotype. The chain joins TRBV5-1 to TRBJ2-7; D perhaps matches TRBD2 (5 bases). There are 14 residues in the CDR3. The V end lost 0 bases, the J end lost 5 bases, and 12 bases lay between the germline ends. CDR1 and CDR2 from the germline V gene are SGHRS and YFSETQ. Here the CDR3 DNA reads TGCGCCAGCAGCTTGGCCAGTAACGGGGACGAGCAGTACTTC. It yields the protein CASSLASNGDEQYF.

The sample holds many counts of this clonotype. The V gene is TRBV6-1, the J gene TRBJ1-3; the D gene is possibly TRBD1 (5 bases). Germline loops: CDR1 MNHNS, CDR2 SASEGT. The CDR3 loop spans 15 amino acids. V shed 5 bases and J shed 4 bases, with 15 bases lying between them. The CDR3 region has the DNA TGTGCCAGCAGTCAGACCCAGGGAATCGGAAACACCATATATTTT. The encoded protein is CASSQTQGIGNTIYF.

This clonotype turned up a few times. The CDR3 coding sequence is TGTGCCAGCAGTTTAACCCCGGGACCGATGAACACCGGGGAGCTGTTTTTT. This sequence encodes CASSLTPGPMNTGELFF. This sequence joins TRBV12-3 or TRBV12-4 and TRBJ2-2; D may correspond to TRBD1 or TRBD2 (5 bases each). This CDR3 has 17 amino acids. V was clipped by 2 bases and J by 1 base, with 14 bases between them.

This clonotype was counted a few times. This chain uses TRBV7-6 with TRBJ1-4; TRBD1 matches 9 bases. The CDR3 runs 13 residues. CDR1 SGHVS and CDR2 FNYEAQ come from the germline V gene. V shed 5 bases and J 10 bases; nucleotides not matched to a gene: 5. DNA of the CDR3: TGTGCCAGCAGCCAGGGACAGGGAAGAAAACTGTTTTTT. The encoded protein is CASSQGQGRKLFF.

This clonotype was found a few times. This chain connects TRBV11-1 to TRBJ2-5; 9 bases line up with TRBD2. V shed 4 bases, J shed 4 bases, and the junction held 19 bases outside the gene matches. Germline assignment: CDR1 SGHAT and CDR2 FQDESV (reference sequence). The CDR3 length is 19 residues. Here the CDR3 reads CASSSPGRLAGRVPETQYF. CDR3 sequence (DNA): TGTGCCAGCAGCTCCCCCGGCAGGCTAGCGGGGAGGGTCCCAGAGACCCAGTACTTC.

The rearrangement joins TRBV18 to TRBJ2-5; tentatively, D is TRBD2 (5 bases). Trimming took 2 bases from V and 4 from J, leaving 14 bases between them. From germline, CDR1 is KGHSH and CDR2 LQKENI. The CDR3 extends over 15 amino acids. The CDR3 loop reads CASSPFNLAGETQYF. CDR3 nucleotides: TGTGCCAGCTCACCATTTAACCTAGCAGGAGAGACCCAGTACTTC. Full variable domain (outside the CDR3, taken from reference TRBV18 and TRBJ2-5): NAGVMQNPRHLVRRRGQEARLRCSPMKGHSHVYWYRQLPEEGLKFMVYLQKENIIDESGMPKERFSAEFPKEGPSILRIQQVVRGDSAAYFCASSPFNLAGETQYFGPGTRLLVL.

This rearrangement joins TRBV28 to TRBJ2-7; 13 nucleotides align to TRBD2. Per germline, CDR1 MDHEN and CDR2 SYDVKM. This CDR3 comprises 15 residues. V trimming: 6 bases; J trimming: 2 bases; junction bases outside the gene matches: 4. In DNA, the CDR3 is TGTGCCAGCAGGGCTACTAGCGGGGGGGCCTACGAGCAGTACTTC. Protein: CASRATSGGAYEQYF.

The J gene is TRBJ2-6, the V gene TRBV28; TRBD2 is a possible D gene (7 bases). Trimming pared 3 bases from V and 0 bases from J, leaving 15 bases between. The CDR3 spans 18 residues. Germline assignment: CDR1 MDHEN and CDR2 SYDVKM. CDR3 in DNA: TGTGCCAGCAGTTTTTGGGGGGGCGCTGGCTCTGGGGCCAACGTCCTGACTTTC. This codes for CASSFWGGAGSGANVLTF.

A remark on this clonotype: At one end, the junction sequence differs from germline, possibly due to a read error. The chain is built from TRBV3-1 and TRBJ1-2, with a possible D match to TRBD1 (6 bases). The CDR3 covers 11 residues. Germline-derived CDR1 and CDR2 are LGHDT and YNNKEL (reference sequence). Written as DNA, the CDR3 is TGTGCCAGCAGCCGCCCGGGGGCAGAAGTTTTC. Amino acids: CASSRPGAEVF.

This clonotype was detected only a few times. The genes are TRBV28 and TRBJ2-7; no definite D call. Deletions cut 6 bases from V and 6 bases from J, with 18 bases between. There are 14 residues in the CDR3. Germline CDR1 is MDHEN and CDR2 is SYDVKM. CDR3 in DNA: TGTGCCAGCAGCCTCGCACCCCCCTTTGGCGAGCAGTACTTC. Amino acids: CASSLAPPFGEQYF.

CDR3 in DNA: TGTGCCAGCAGCTTGAACGGGAGACCCCCCTACGAGCAGTACTTC. Protein sequence: CASSLNGRPPYEQYF. The chain has TRBV7-2 and TRBJ2-7; TRBD2 might be the D (6 bases). This CDR3 region has 15 residues. CDR1 and CDR2 from the germline V gene are SGHTA and FQGNSA. The ends were cut back, 3 bases at V and 2 bases at J, with 14 bases in the middle.

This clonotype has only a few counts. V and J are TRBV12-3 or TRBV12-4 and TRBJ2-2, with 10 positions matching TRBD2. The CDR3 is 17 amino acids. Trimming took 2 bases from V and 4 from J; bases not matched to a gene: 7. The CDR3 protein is CASSLYSGGALTGELFF. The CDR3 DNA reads TGTGCCAGCAGTTTATACAGCGGGGGGGCCCTCACCGGGGAGCTGTTTTTT.

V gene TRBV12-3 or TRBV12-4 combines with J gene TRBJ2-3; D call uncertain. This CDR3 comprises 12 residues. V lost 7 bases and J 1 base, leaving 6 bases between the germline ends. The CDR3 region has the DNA TGTGCCAGCACCCAGCGCACAGATACGCAGTATTTT. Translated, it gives CASTQRTDTQYF.

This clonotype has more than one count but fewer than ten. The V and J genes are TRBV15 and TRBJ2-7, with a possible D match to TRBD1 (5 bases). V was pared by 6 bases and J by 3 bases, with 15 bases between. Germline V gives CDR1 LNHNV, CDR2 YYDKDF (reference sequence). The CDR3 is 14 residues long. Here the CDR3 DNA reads TGTGCCACCAGTCCCCGACAGCCGTACTACGAGCAGTACTTC. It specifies CATSPRQPYYEQYF.

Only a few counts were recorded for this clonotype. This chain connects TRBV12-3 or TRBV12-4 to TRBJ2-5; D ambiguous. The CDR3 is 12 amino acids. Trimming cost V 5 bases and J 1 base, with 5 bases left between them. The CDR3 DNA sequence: TGTGCCAGCAGTGACGCCCAAGAGACCCAGTACTTC. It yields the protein CASSDAQETQYF.

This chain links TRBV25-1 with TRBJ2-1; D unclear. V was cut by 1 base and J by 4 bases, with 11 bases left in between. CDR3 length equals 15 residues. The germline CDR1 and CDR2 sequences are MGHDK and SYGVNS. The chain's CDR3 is CASSESAGAYNEQFF. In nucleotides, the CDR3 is TGTGCCAGCAGTGAATCGGCCGGAGCATACAATGAGCAGTTCTTC.

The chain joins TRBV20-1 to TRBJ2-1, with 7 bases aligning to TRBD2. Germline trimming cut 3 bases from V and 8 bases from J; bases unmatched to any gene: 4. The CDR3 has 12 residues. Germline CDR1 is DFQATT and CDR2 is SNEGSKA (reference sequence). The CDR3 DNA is TGCAGTGCTAGGCGGGAGAATGATGAGCAGTTCTTC. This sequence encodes CSARRENDEQFF.

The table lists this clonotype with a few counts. Here the CDR3 DNA reads TGTGCCAGCAGTCGGGACCAACTCAATGAGCAGTTCTTC. This gives the protein CASSRDQLNEQFF. The genes are TRBV2 and TRBJ2-1, with D perhaps assigned TRBD1 or TRBD2 (5 bases each). This CDR3 is built from 13 residues. Deletions cut 5 bases from V and 6 bases from J, with 11 bases between. Germline V gene sequence: CDR1 SNHLY, CDR2 FYNNEI.